This is a list of T cell receptor beta chains from one sample in a study of CXCR3-negative and CXCR3-positive naive CD8 T cells. TCRdb processed the 5' RACE reads again and assigns one entry to each CDR3 protein, with no DNA. This sample's clone table lists around 60,000 distinct CDR3 sequences. The sequenced sample consisted of naive CXCR3- CD8+ T cells from blood. These TCRs come from a human donor in good health. Some clones in this sample may be carry-over from other donors' samples. CDR3s include the opening cysteine and the closing phenylalanine or tryptophan. Each record gives: J gene, V gene, clone size, CDR3 protein. Size tells how often a clone was seen (once, few, many) or the class of an expanded clone, and some rows leave it out.

TRBJ2-5	TRBV3-1	NA	CARTERGRGETQYF
TRBJ1-1	TRBV29-1	NA	CGVELPGFAEAFF
TRBJ1-1	TRBV7-9	NA	CASSLGSNTEAFF
TRBJ1-5	TRBV4-2	NA	CASSEGGGSNQPQHF
TRBJ2-1	TRBV2	medium-sized	CASSVGGGANNEQFF
TRBJ2-7	TRBV7-6	NA	CASSLEGPTSSYEQYF
TRBJ2-5	TRBV20-1	NA	CSASFLAGTTQETQYF
TRBJ2-1	TRBV29-1	NA	CSVDVTYKPTYNEQFF
TRBJ2-7	TRBV6-2/TRBV6-3	NA	CASSAKTVREQYF
TRBJ2-7	TRBV7-3	NA	CASSSDPGPGQDYEQYF
TRBJ2-7	TRBV7-9	NA	CASSLVVGGTNEQYF
TRBJ2-7	TRBV29-1	NA	CSVESGQRTPYEQYF
TRBJ2-1	TRBV29-1	NA	CSVAPDSPGGQFF
TRBJ2-7	TRBV27	NA	CASSLLQGDEQYF
TRBJ1-2	TRBV29-1	NA	CSVDGRSAYGYTF
TRBJ1-4	TRBV19	NA	CASSIGPGADEKLFF
TRBJ2-1	TRBV28	NA	CASSLDADNEQFF
TRBJ2-7	TRBV14	NA	CASSFGQGASYEQYF
TRBJ2-7	TRBV29-1	NA	CSVKIDSYLYEQYF
TRBJ2-1	TRBV6-2/TRBV6-3	NA	CASSYSASGGADNEQFF
TRBJ2-4	TRBV20-1	NA	CSARLGGSAAKNIQYF
TRBJ2-3	TRBV29-1	NA	CSVVLAGWVSSTDTQYF
TRBJ2-5	TRBV10-3	NA	CAIIRTGVEETQYF
TRBJ2-5	TRBV14	NA	CASSQGYLAGIQETQYF
TRBJ2-3	TRBV6-4	NA	CASSVPGLAGGPGTDTQYF
TRBJ2-5	TRBV7-9	NA	CASSFYQRGVETQYF
TRBJ1-1	TRBV15	NA	CATSSLFSRDTEAFF